What follows are 20 T cell receptor beta chains derived from one specimen sequenced in a study of CD8 T cells in Susac syndrome. Reverse transcription of about 0.5 to 1 ug RNA was carried out with random hexamers. Via MiXCR, TCRdb re-called the immunoSEQ multiplex PCR reads, giving one row per CDR3 protein. Here the sample spans about 210,000 distinct CDR3 sequences, 85% to 95% being singletons. Sequencing was done on a sample of CD4+ T cells from PBMCs. The source of these receptors is a human donor in good health.

This chain uses TRBV3-1 with TRBJ2-1; weak D call: TRBD2 (6 bases). V was pared by 0 bases and J by 0 bases, with 12 bases between. The germline CDR1 and CDR2 sequences are LGHDT and YNNKEL (reference sequence). The CDR3 is 17 residues long. The CDR3 DNA sequence: TGTGCCAGCAGCCAAGATCTTTCCGGGAGCTCCTACAATGAGCAGTTCTTC. Encoded protein: CASSQDLSGSSYNEQFF.

In its sample, this clonotype was seen once. This chain joins TRBV5-6 and TRBJ2-3; 10 bases map to TRBD2. V shed 3 bases and J 2 bases; nucleotides not matched to a gene: 6. From germline, CDR1 is SGHDT and CDR2 YYEEEE. The CDR3 consists of 16 residues. CDR3 nucleotides: TGTGCCAGCAGCTACCGGACTAGCGGTTCCACAGATACGCAGTATTTT. Translated, it gives CASSYRTSGSTDTQYF.

The rearrangement uses TRBV7-2 and TRBJ1-4; the D gene is possibly TRBD1 (6 bases). V was pared by 5 bases and J by 8 bases, with 18 bases between. The germline V gene has CDR1 SGHTA and CDR2 FQGNSA. This CDR3 is built from 15 residues. CDR3 DNA: TGTGCCAGCAGCCCCAGTGGGGGCGCGGTCGAAAAACTGTTTTTT. Its translation is CASSPSGGAVEKLFF.

CDR3 nucleotides: TGTGCCAGCAGTTACTCGAGGTCGGCCTACGAGCAGTACTTC. Its translation is CASSYSRSAYEQYF. The rearrangement links TRBV6-6 to TRBJ2-7; D gene ambiguous. Germline lookup yields CDR1 MNHNY and CDR2 SVGAGI (reference sequence). V was cut by 0 bases and J by 2 bases, with 8 bases left in between. There are 14 residues in the CDR3.

V usage is TRBV7-9 and J usage is TRBJ2-1; TRBD2 agrees at 9 bases. V was pared by 5 bases and J by 9 bases, with 8 bases of the junction left unmatched. Germline lookup yields CDR1 SEHNR and CDR2 FQNEAQ (reference sequence). The CDR3 extends over 14 amino acids. The CDR3 DNA is TGTGCCAGCAGCCCGGGACTAGCTTGGACTGAGCAGTTCTTC. Translating gives CASSPGLAWTEQFF.

J is TRBJ2-5 and V is TRBV3-1; unclear D gene. The CDR3 length is 14 residues. Trimming took 4 bases from V and 2 from J, leaving 11 bases between them. CDR1 is LGHDT and CDR2 is YNNKEL in the germline V gene (reference sequence). CDR3 sequence: CASSRDATQETQYF. The CDR3 DNA reads TGTGCCAGCAGCCGTGACGCCACGCAAGAGACCCAGTACTTC.

The chain employs TRBV3-1 and TRBJ1-2; weak D call: TRBD1 (5 bases). The CDR3 runs 13 residues. Germline lookup yields CDR1 LGHDT and CDR2 YNNKEL (reference sequence). Trimming removed 0 bases from V and 4 bases from J, with 6 bases in between. CDR3: CASSQDDSYGYTF. CDR3 DNA: TGTGCCAGCAGCCAAGATGACAGCTATGGCTACACCTTC. Complete variable domain (other parts from reference TRBV3-1 and TRBJ1-2): DTAVSQTPKYLVTQMGNDKSIKCEQNLGHDTMYWYKQDSKKFLKIMFSYNNKELIINETVPNRFSPKSPDKAHLNLHINSLELGDSAVYFCASSQDDSYGYTFGSGTRLTVV.

This clonotype appeared once. The gene calls are TRBV20-1 and TRBJ2-7; D possibly corresponds to TRBD1 (6 bases). The CDR3 contains 14 residues. Trimming shortened V by 2 bases and J by 5 bases, and 16 bases separated the two germline ends. Germline V lookup: CDR1 DFQATT, CDR2 SNEGSKA (reference sequence). Written as DNA, the CDR3 is TGCAGTGCTAGACTACAGGGACCCTGGGACGAGCAGTACGTC. Translated: CSARLQGPWDEQYV.

This chain uses TRBV10-3 with TRBJ2-7; D is possibly TRBD1 (5 bases). Germline lookup yields CDR1 ENHRY and CDR2 SYGVKD. The CDR3 loop spans 14 amino acids. Trimming left V 2 bases short and J 0 bases short, with 8 bases between. The CDR3 loop reads CAISEIQDSYEQYF. DNA for the CDR3: TGTGCCATCAGTGAGATACAGGACTCCTACGAGCAGTACTTC.

The CDR3 sequence: CASSQGHRENQPQHF. The CDR3, as DNA: TGCGCCAGCAGCCAAGGGCACAGGGAGAATCAGCCCCAGCATTTT. The chain recombines TRBV4-3 with TRBJ1-5; D may be TRBD1 (6 bases). This CDR3 comprises 15 residues. The germline CDR1 and CDR2 sequences are LGHNA and YSLEER. Trimming shortened V by 1 base and J by 4 bases, and 11 bases separated the two germline ends.

V is TRBV20-1 and J is TRBJ2-7, with TRBD2 identical over 7 bases. Trimming removed 1 base from V and 2 bases from J; junction bases left unmatched: 8. This CDR3 comprises 15 residues. The germline V gene has CDR1 DFQATT and CDR2 SNEGSKA (reference sequence). CDR3 residues: CSARGPAGPTYEQYV. CDR3 bases: TGCAGTGCTAGAGGACCAGCGGGGCCGACCTACGAGCAGTACGTC.

The chain is built from TRBV28 and TRBJ2-7; 7 bases line up with TRBD2. The CDR3 is made up of 16 amino acids. Losses at the gene ends were 5 bases for V and 3 bases for J; bases not matched to a gene: 13. CDR1 and CDR2 (germline): MDHEN, SYDVKM. As DNA, the CDR3 is TGTGCCAGCAGTCCTCGGCTGGGGGGGACTAACTACGAGCAGTACGTC. This gives the protein CASSPRLGGTNYEQYV.

The chain couples TRBV20-1 to TRBJ1-5; no clear D. Germline-derived CDR1 and CDR2 are DFQATT and SNEGSKA (reference sequence). The V and J ends lost 8 bases and 6 bases respectively, with 20 bases between them. The CDR3 loop spans 14 amino acids. The CDR3 loop reads CSCPDGRGGQPQHF. The DNA for the CDR3 is TGCAGTTGTCCCGATGGCCGCGGAGGTCAGCCCCAGCATTTT.

This chain links TRBV6-2 or TRBV6-3 with TRBJ2-5; the D gene is possibly TRBD2 (6 bases). CDR3 length: 13 amino acids. Per germline, CDR1 MNHEY and CDR2 SVGEGT. The V gene lost 6 bases and the J gene lost 5 bases, with 13 bases spanning the gap. CDR3 loop: CASRVSGGETQYF. For the CDR3, the DNA is TGTGCCAGCAGGGTCAGTGGGGGGGAGACCCAGTACTTC.

The chain carries TRBV10-2 and TRBJ2-7, with 8 positions matching TRBD2. The CDR3 is 14 amino acids. Germline CDR1 is WSHSY and CDR2 is SAAADI. J gave up 5 bases and V 7 bases, and 10 bases lay outside the gene matches. The CDR3 coding sequence is TGCGCCAGCACCCGGACTAGCCCTCAGGACGAGCAGTACGTC. Translated, it gives CASTRTSPQDEQYV.

In DNA form, the CDR3 reads TGCAGTGCTAGCCAGGCTAGCGGGGCAGATACGCAGTATTTT. Its protein product is CSASQASGADTQYF. J is TRBJ2-3 and V is TRBV20-1; 9 nucleotides line up with TRBD2. The CDR3 runs to 14 residues. The V and J ends lost 3 bases and 4 bases, in that order; junction bases with no gene match: 5. Germline loops: CDR1 DFQATT, CDR2 SNEGSKA (reference sequence).

This sequence joins TRBV2 and TRBJ1-2; 7 bases match TRBD1. This CDR3 spans 13 amino acids. Germline V lookup: CDR1 SNHLY, CDR2 FYNNEI. V trimming: 4 bases; J trimming: 8 bases; junction bases outside the gene matches: 7. DNA of the CDR3: TGTGCCAGCAGTGGCGGGAACAGGGGCGGCTACACCTTC. Residues: CASSGGNRGGYTF.

This chain joins TRBV4-1 and TRBJ1-5; tentatively, D is TRBD1 (5 bases). Germline V gives CDR1 MGHRA, CDR2 YSYEKL. Trimming removed 2 bases at V and 6 bases at J, with 20 bases between. This CDR3 has 17 residues. The CDR3 reads CASSQRGSGEAVQPQHF. The CDR3, as DNA: TGCGCCAGCAGCCAAAGGGGCTCGGGGGAGGCGGTTCAGCCCCAGCATTTT.

The rearrangement joins TRBV2 to TRBJ1-2; the D gene is possibly TRBD1 (6 bases). With 6 bases removed from V and 5 bases from J, the gap between germline ends came to 19 bases. CDR3 length: 15 amino acids. Per the germline V gene, CDR1 is SNHLY and CDR2 is FYNNEI. The CDR3 loop is CASSAEGGLTYGYTF. The DNA for the CDR3 is TGTGCCAGCAGCGCTGAGGGGGGACTGACATATGGCTACACCTTC.

V usage is TRBV29-1 and J usage is TRBJ1-1; D uncertain. Looked up from germline, CDR1 is SQVTM and CDR2 is ANQGSEA. With 6 bases removed from V and 0 bases from J, the gap between germline ends came to 8 bases. This CDR3 is built from 12 residues. CDR3 in DNA: TGCAGCGTCACCCCAATGAACACTGAAGCTTTCTTT. This translates into CSVTPMNTEAFF.